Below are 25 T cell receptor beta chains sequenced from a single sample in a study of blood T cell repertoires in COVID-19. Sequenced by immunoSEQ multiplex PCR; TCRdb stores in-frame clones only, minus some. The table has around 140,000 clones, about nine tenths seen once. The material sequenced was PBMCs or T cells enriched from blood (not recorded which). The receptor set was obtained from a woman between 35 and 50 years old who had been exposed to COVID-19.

The CDR3 loop is CASKWGPSGQPQHF. The CDR3 DNA is TGTGCCAGCAAATGGGGCCCGAGTGGGCAGCCCCAGCATTTT. The chain uses TRBV28 and TRBJ1-5; possibly TRBD1 for D (5 bases). The CDR3 totals 14 residues. Germline V lookup: CDR1 MDHEN, CDR2 SYDVKM. The V gene lost 7 bases and the J gene lost 7 bases, with 17 bases spanning the gap.

In nucleotides, the CDR3 is TGTGCCAGCAGCTTTCAGGCTAGCGGGATTGACGAGCAGTACTTC. Protein sequence: CASSFQASGIDEQYF. The rearrangement uses TRBV11-2 and TRBJ2-7; 9 nucleotides line up with TRBD2. The CDR3 has 15 residues. V dropped 3 bases and J dropped 5; count of bases not matched to a gene: 8. Germline V gene sequence: CDR1 SGHAT, CDR2 FQNNGV.

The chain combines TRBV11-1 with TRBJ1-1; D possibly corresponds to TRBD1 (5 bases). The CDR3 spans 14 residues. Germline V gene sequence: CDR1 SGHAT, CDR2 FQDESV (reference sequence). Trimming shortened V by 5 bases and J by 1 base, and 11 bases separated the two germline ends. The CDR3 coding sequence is TGTGCCAGCAGCGTAACAGGCCAGAACACTGAAGCTTTCTTT. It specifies CASSVTGQNTEAFF.

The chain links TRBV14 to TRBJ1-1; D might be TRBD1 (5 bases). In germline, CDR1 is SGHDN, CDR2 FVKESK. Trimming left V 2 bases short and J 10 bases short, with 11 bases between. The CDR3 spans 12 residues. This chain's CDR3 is CASSQTGISAFF. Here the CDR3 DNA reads TGTGCCAGCAGCCAAACAGGAATTTCAGCTTTCTTT.

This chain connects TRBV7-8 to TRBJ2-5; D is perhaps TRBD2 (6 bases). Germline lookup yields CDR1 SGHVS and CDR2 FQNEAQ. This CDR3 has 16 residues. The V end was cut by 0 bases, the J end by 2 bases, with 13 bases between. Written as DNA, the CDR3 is TGTGCCAGCAGCTTAGCGGGACTGGATCCTCAAGAGACCCAGTACTTC. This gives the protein CASSLAGLDPQETQYF.

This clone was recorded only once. CDR3: CASSYSRGGPQETQYF. The CDR3 DNA reads TGTGCCAGCAGTTACTCTCGGGGGGGCCCCCAAGAGACCCAGTACTTC. This chain joins TRBV6-5 and TRBJ2-5; 8 positions match TRBD2. This CDR3 has 16 residues. Germline CDR1 MNHEY, CDR2 SVGAGI. V gave up 0 bases and J gave up 1 base; unmatched junction bases: 4.

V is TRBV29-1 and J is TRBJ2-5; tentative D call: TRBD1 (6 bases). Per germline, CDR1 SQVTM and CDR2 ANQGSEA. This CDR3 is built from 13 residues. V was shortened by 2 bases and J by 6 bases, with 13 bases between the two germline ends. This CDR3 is CSVERFRGQTQYF. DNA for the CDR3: TGCAGCGTTGAACGATTCAGGGGACAGACCCAGTACTTC. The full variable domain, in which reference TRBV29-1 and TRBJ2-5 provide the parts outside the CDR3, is SAVISQKPSRDICQRGTSLTIQCQVDSQVTMMFWYRQQPGQSLTLIATANQGSEATYESGFVIDKFPISRPNLTFSTLTVSNMSPEDSSIYLCSVERFRGQTQYFGPGTRLLVL.

In DNA, the CDR3 is TGTGCCAGCAGTCGTACGACTAGCGGAGACGCGAACACCGGGGAGCTGTTTTTT. Encoded protein: CASSRTTSGDANTGELFF. J is TRBJ2-2 and V is TRBV6-2 or TRBV6-3, with 9 bases matching TRBD2. J lost 0 bases, V lost 5 bases, and 10 bases had no gene match. This CDR3 has 18 amino acids. CDR1 MNHEY and CDR2 SVGEGT come from the germline V gene.

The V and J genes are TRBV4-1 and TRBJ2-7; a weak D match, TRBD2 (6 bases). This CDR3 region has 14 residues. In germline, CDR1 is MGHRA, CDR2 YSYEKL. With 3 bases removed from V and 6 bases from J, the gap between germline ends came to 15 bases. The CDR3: CASSHPARGGEQYF. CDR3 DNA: TGCGCCAGCAGCCACCCAGCGCGGGGAGGCGAGCAGTACTTC.

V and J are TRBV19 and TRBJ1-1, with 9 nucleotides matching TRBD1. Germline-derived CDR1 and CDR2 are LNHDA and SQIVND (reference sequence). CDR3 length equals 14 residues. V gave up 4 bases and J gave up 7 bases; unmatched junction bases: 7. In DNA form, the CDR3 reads TGTGCCAGTAGTAGCCGGGACAGGGAAGATGAAGCTTTCTTT. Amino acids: CASSSRDREDEAFF. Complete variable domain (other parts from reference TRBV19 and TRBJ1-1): DGGITQSPKYLFRKEGQNVTLSCEQNLNHDAMYWYRQDPGQGLRLIYYSQIVNDFQKGDIAEGYSVSREKKESFPLTVTSAQKNPTAFYLCASSSRDREDEAFFGQGTRLTVV.

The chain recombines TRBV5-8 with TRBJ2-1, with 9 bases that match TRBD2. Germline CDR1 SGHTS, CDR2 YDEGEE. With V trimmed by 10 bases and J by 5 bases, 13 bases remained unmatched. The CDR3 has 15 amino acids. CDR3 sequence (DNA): TGTGCCTCCATAATGCGGGGGGGCGTCGACAATGAGCAGTTCTTC. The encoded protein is CASIMRGGVDNEQFF. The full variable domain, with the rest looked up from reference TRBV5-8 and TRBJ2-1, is EAGVTQSPTHLIKTRGQQATLRCSPISGHTSVYWYQQALGLGLQFLLWYDEGEERNRGNFPPRFSGRQFPNYSSELNVNALELEDSALYLCASIMRGGVDNEQFFGPGTRLTVL.

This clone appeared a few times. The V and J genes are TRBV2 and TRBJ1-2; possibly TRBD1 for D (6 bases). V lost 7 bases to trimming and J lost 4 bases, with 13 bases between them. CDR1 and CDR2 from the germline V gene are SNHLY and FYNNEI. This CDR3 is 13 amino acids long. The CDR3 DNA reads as TGTGCCAGCACAGACCCCAGGGGCTATGGCTACACCTTC. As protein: CASTDPRGYGYTF.

The CDR3 DNA follows: TGTGCCAGCAGTTCCCTGTCGACAGGGATAAGCAATCAGCCCCAGCATTTT. This sequence encodes CASSSLSTGISNQPQHF. The chain uses TRBV28 and TRBJ1-5; TRBD1 matches at 7 bases. Germline V gene lookup returns CDR1 MDHEN and CDR2 SYDVKM. After removal of 4 bases from V and 1 base from J, the junction contained 10 bases not matched to a gene. This CDR3 is 17 amino acids long.

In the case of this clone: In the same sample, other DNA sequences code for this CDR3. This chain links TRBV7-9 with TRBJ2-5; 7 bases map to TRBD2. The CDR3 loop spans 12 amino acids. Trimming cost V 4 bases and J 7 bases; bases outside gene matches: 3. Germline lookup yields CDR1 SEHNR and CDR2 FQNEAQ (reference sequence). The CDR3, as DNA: TGTGCCAGCAGCTCCGGGGAGGGGACCCAGTACTTC. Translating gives CASSSGEGTQYF.

The CDR3: CSVETGGTGELFF. CDR3 nucleotide sequence: TGCAGCGTTGAGACAGGGGGAACCGGGGAGCTGTTTTTT. V gene TRBV29-1 combines with J gene TRBJ2-2; TRBD1 aligns across 9 bases. In germline, CDR1 is SQVTM, CDR2 ANQGSEA. The length of the CDR3 is 13 residues. The V gene end was trimmed by 3 bases and the J gene end by 5 bases; junction bases not matched to a gene: 1.

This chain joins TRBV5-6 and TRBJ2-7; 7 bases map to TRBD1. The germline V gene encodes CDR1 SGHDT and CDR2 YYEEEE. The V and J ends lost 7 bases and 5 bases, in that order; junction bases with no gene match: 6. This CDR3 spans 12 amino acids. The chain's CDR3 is CASSRGHNEQYF. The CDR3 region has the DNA TGTGCCAGCTCTAGGGGGCACAACGAGCAGTACTTC.

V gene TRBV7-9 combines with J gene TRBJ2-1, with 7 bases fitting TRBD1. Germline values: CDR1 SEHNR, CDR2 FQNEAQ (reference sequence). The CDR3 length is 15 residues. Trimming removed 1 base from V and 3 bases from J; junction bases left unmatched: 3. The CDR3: CASSLGQGDYNEQFF. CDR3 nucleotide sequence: TGTGCCAGCAGCTTAGGACAGGGCGACTACAATGAGCAGTTCTTC.

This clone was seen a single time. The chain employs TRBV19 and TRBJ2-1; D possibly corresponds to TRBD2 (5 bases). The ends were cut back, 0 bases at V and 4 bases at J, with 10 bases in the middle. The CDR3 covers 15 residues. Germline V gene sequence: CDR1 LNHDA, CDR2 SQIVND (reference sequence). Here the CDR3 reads CASSIESRGYNEQFF. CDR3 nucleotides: TGTGCCAGTAGTATAGAGTCCCGGGGATACAATGAGCAGTTCTTC.

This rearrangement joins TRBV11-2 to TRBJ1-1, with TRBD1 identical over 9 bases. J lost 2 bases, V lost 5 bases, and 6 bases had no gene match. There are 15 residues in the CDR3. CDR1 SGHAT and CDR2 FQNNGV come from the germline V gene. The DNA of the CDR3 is TGTGCCAGCAGCCTGAGACAGGGGGAAAACACTGAAGCTTTCTTT. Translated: CASSLRQGENTEAFF.

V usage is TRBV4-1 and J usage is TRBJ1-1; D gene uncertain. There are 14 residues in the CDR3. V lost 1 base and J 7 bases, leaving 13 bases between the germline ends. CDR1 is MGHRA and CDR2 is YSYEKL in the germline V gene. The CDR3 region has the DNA TGCGCCAGCAGCCAAGTCCGGGGTGTTGATGAAGCTTTCTTT. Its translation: CASSQVRGVDEAFF.

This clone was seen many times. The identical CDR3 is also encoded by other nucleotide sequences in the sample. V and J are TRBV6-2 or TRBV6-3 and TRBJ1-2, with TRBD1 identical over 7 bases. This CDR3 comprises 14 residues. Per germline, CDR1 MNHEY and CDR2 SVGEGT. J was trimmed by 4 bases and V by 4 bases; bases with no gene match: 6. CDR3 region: CASSSLTGIYGYTF. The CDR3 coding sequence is TGTGCCAGCAGTTCTTTGACAGGGATCTATGGCTACACCTTC.

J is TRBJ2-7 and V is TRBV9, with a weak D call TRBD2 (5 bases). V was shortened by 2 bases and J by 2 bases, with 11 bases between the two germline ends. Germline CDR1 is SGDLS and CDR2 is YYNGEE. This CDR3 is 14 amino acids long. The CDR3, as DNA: TGTGCCAGCAGCGTGAGTAGCGTCACCTACGAGCAGTACTTC. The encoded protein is CASSVSSVTYEQYF.

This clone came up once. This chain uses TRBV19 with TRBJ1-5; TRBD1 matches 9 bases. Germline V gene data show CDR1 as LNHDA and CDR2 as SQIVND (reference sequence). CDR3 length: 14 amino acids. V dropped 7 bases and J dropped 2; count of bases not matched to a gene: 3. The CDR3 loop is CASTDRGGNQPQHF. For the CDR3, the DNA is TGTGCCAGTACCGACAGGGGGGGCAATCAGCCCCAGCATTTT.

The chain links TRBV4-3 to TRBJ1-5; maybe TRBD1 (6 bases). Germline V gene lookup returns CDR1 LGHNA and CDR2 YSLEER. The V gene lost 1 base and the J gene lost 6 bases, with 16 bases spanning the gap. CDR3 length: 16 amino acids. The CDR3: CASSQVYRARSQPQHF. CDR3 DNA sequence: TGCGCCAGCAGCCAAGTATACAGGGCCCGCTCTCAGCCCCAGCATTTT.

CDR3 sequence (DNA): TGTGCCAGCAGTTCCCCACATAGCAATCAGCCCCAGCATTTT. Its translation is CASSSPHSNQPQHF. The gene calls are TRBV28 and TRBJ1-5, with D unresolved. The germline gives CDR1 MDHEN, CDR2 SYDVKM. The CDR3 runs 14 residues. V gave up 4 bases and J gave up 0 bases, with 7 bases separating them.